The 15 T cell receptor beta chains in this list originate from one sample, sequenced in a study of CD8+CD57+ T cells in acquired aplastic anemia. Genomic DNA, the template, was used for profiling of the TCR beta VDJ and CDR3. TCRdb analysed the reads with MiXCR anew, one entry per CDR3 protein. Among around 200,000 distinct CDR3 sequences listed, less than 50% were seen once. Selection for sequencing was limited to patients who had shown CD8+CD57+ cell expansion by flow cytometry. Input material: sorted CD4+, CD8+, or CD8+CD57+ T cells (not recorded which) from PBMCs. Receptors originate from a human donor with aplastic anemia.

This chain connects TRBV7-9 to TRBJ2-5; 7 bases agree with TRBD1. This CDR3 is built from 12 residues. Germline lookup yields CDR1 SEHNR and CDR2 FQNEAQ (reference sequence). Trimming cost V 7 bases and J 5 bases; bases outside gene matches: 4. The CDR3 sequence: CASTLGGETQYF. The CDR3 DNA is TGTGCCAGCACCCTAGGGGGCGAGACCCAGTACTTC. Looking up the rest from reference TRBV7-9 and TRBJ2-5 gives the full variable domain: DTGVSQNPRHKITKRGQNVTFRCDPISEHNRLYWYRQTLGQGPEFLTYFQNEAQLEKSRLLSDRFSAERPKGSFSTLEIQRTEQGDSAMYLCASTLGGETQYFGPGTRLLVL.

This clonotype was observed a handful of times. In DNA form, the CDR3 reads TGCAGCGTTGAAGTAACTAGATGGGGCGAGCAGTACTTC. Protein: CSVEVTRWGEQYF. The chain has TRBV29-1 and TRBJ2-7; D is perhaps TRBD2 (5 bases). V was cut by 1 base and J by 6 bases, with 13 bases left in between. The CDR3 contains 13 residues. Germline values: CDR1 SQVTM, CDR2 ANQGSEA.

This clonotype was seen only a few times. The V and J genes are TRBV7-3 and TRBJ2-1, with D perhaps TRBD1 (5 bases). This CDR3 has 12 residues. The germline CDR1 and CDR2 sequences are SGHTA and FQGTGA. Trimming removed 3 bases at V and 7 bases at J, with 7 bases between. In nucleotides, the CDR3 is TGTGCCAGCAGCTTTGGGGCGAATGAGCAGTTCTTC. Encoded protein: CASSFGANEQFF. Combining the CDR3 with reference TRBV7-3 and TRBJ2-1 gives the whole variable domain GAGVSQTPSNKVTEKGKYVELRCDPISGHTALYWYRQSLGQGPEFLIYFQGTGAADDSGLPNDRFFAVRPEGSVSTLKIQRTERGDSAVYLCASSFGANEQFFGPGTRLTVL.

This clonotype was found many times. V and J are TRBV4-2 and TRBJ2-2; 7 bases fit TRBD2. J was trimmed by 0 bases and V by 9 bases; bases with no gene match: 1. Per the germline V gene, CDR1 is LGHNA and CDR2 is YNFKEQ. This CDR3 region has 13 residues. The CDR3 DNA sequence: TGTGCCAGTACTAGCGCGAACACCGGGGAGCTGTTTTTT. Amino acid sequence: CASTSANTGELFF.

This clonotype was counted ten times or more. The genes are TRBV20-1 and TRBJ2-3, with 10 bases lining up with TRBD1. In germline, CDR1 is DFQATT, CDR2 SNEGSKA (reference sequence). This CDR3 comprises 14 residues. Trimming cost V 3 bases and J 4 bases; bases outside gene matches: 4. The DNA for the CDR3 is TGCAGTGCTAGCGGGACAGGGGAATCAGATACGCAGTATTTT. Protein: CSASGTGESDTQYF.

Many counts were recorded for this clonotype. The V gene is TRBV4-1, the J gene TRBJ2-7; D might be TRBD2 (5 bases). Germline V gene data show CDR1 as MGHRA and CDR2 as YSYEKL. The CDR3 runs 12 residues. Trimming took 3 bases from V and 10 from J, leaving 13 bases between them. CDR3 DNA sequence: TGCGCCAGCAGCCATGACGACGGGAAACAGTACTTC. This sequence encodes CASSHDDGKQYF.

The CDR3 region is CASSLEGHLSGNTIYF. The CDR3 DNA reads TGTGCCAGCAGCTTAGAGGGACATCTCTCTGGAAACACCATATATTTT. The chain carries TRBV7-8 and TRBJ1-3; tentatively, D is TRBD1 (6 bases). Germline V gene sequence: CDR1 SGHVS, CDR2 FQNEAQ. The CDR3 runs to 16 residues. V lost 1 base and J 0 bases, leaving 10 bases between the germline ends. Based on the CDR3 plus reference TRBV7-8 and TRBJ1-3, the full variable domain is GAGVSQSPRYKVAKRGQDVALRCDPISGHVSLFWYQQALGQGPEFLTYFQNEAQLDKSGLPSDRFFAERPEGSVSTLKIQRTQQEDSAVYLCASSLEGHLSGNTIYFGEGSWLTVV.

This clonotype has only a few counts. This may be a read error, as it is one base from a much larger clone. The gene calls are TRBV3-1 and TRBJ1-3, with D hard to call. This CDR3 spans 12 amino acids. The germline V gene encodes CDR1 LGHDT and CDR2 YNNKEL (reference sequence). This CDR3 reads CASGQDRANIYF. The CDR3 DNA is TGTGCCAGCGGCCAAGATCGAGCCAACATATATTTT. The whole variable domain, remainder taken from reference TRBV3-1 and TRBJ1-3, is DTAVSQTPKYLVTQMGNDKSIKCEQNLGHDTMYWYKQDSKKFLKIMFSYNNKELIINETVPNRFSPKSPDKAHLNLHINSLELGDSAVYFCASGQDRANIYFGEGSWLTVV.

This clonotype has a handful of counts. The chain is built from TRBV7-8 and TRBJ2-1, with TRBD2 matching over 8 bases. Losses at the gene ends were 8 bases for V and 7 bases for J; bases not matched to a gene: 7. The CDR3 runs 13 residues. From germline, CDR1 is SGHVS and CDR2 FQNEAQ. CDR3 in DNA: TGTGCCAGCGCACTAGCGGTCCTAAATGAGCAGTTCTTC. It encodes CASALAVLNEQFF. The whole variable domain, remainder taken from reference TRBV7-8 and TRBJ2-1, is GAGVSQSPRYKVAKRGQDVALRCDPISGHVSLFWYQQALGQGPEFLTYFQNEAQLDKSGLPSDRFFAERPEGSVSTLKIQRTQQEDSAVYLCASALAVLNEQFFGPGTRLTVL.

This clonotype was seen many times. The CDR3, as DNA: TGTGCCAGCAGCCAAGGGGTTGGGGGGGTTTGGGCAAATGAGCAGTTCTTC. Translation: CASSQGVGGVWANEQFF. The J gene is TRBJ2-1, the V gene TRBV14; TRBD2 agrees at 7 bases. The CDR3 contains 17 residues. Germline V lookup: CDR1 SGHDN, CDR2 FVKESK. Unmatched junction bases numbered 13, after V lost 1 base and J lost 7 bases.

The V gene is TRBV2, the J gene TRBJ2-5; the D gene is possibly TRBD1 (6 bases). There are 15 residues in the CDR3. Germline V gene lookup returns CDR1 SNHLY and CDR2 FYNNEI. Trimming removed 6 bases from V and 5 bases from J, with 19 bases in between. Here the CDR3 DNA reads TGTGCCAGCAGCTTGGGGTTAGGGGGTTGGGAGACCCAGTACTTC. It is translated as CASSLGLGGWETQYF.

This clonotype was observed at least ten times. The chain is built from TRBV19 and TRBJ2-5, with D tentatively TRBD1 or TRBD2 (5 bases each). Germline CDR1 reads LNHDA; CDR2 reads SQIVND (reference sequence). This CDR3 comprises 14 residues. Trimming left V 6 bases short and J 2 bases short, with 13 bases between. For the CDR3, the DNA is TGTGCCAGTAGCGAGGGACGGCGACAAGAGACCCAGTACTTC. Amino acid sequence: CASSEGRRQETQYF.

The genes are TRBV7-3 and TRBJ2-3, with 11 nucleotides matching TRBD2. J was trimmed by 4 bases and V by 11 bases; bases with no gene match: 11. In germline, CDR1 is SGHTA, CDR2 FQGTGA. This CDR3 spans 15 amino acids. The CDR3 sequence: CAGTIAGGLADTQYF. The DNA of the CDR3 is TGTGCCGGCACCATAGCGGGGGGGCTAGCAGATACGCAGTATTTT.

This clonotype was detected ten times or more. The chain has TRBV5-8 and TRBJ2-7, with D possibly TRBD1 on 6 matching bases. The germline CDR1 and CDR2 sequences are SGHTS and YDEGEE. Deletions cut 0 bases from V and 3 bases from J, with 7 bases between. This CDR3 is 13 amino acids long. The chain's CDR3 is CASSLDRVYEQYF. The DNA of the CDR3 is TGTGCCAGCAGCTTGGACAGGGTCTACGAGCAGTACTTC.

This clonotype was detected a few times. This chain uses TRBV25-1 with TRBJ2-1; no definite D call. V lost 6 bases to trimming and J lost 0 bases, with 12 bases between them. Germline V gene lookup returns CDR1 MGHDK and CDR2 SYGVNS. The CDR3 covers 15 residues. The DNA for the CDR3 is TGTGCCAGCAGACACGCAGCGAGCTCCTACAATGAGCAGTTCTTC. Translation: CASRHAASSYNEQFF.